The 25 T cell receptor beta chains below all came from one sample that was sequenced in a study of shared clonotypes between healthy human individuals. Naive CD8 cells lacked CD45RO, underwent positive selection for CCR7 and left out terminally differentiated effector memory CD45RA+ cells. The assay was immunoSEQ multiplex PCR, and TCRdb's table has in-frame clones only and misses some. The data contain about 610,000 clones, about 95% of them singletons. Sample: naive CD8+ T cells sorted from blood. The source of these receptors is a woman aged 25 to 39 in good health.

As DNA, the CDR3 is TGTGCCAGCGCACGTGACATTTACTACGAGCAGTACTTC. Translated: CASARDIYYEQYF. This sequence joins TRBV7-9 and TRBJ2-7; D ambiguous. CDR1 is SEHNR, CDR2 FQNEAQ, per germline (reference sequence). The CDR3 is made up of 13 amino acids. Trimming took 8 bases from V and 3 from J, leaving 14 bases between them.

DNA for the CDR3: TGTGCCAGCAGCTTAGAAGACAGGGGCGCCCTTGAGACCCAGTACTTC. Protein: CASSLEDRGALETQYF. J is TRBJ2-5 and V is TRBV7-9; 8 bases are a match to TRBD1. Looked up from germline, CDR1 is SEHNR and CDR2 is FQNEAQ (reference sequence). CDR3 length: 16 amino acids. The J segment lost 5 bases and the V segment lost 1 base, leaving 9 bases of the junction unmatched.

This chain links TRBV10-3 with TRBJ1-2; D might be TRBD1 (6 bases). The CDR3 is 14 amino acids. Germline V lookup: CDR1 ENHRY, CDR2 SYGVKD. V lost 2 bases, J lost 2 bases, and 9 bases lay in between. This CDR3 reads CAISEGGANYGYTF. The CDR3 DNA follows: TGTGCCATCAGTGAGGGGGGGGCCAACTATGGCTACACCTTC.

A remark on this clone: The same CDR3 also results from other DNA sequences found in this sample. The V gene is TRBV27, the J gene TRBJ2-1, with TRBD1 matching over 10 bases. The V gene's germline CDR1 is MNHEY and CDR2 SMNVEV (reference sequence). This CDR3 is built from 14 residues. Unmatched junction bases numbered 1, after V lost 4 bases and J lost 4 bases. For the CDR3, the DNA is TGTGCCAGCAGTTCGGGACAGGGGTACAATGAGCAGTTCTTC. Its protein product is CASSSGQGYNEQFF.

This CDR3 is CASSRVTSGRVNTGELFF. In nucleotides, the CDR3 is TGTGCCAGCAGCAGGGTAACTAGCGGGAGGGTGAACACCGGGGAGCTGTTTTTT. This chain links TRBV21-1 with TRBJ2-2; the table calls TRBD2, which could not be checked here. TRBV21-1 is noted as a pseudogene. CDR3 length equals 18 residues.

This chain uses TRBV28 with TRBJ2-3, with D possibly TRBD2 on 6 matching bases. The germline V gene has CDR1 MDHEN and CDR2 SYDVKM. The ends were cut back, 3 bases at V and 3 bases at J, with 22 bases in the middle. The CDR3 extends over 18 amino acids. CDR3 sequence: CASSFIPPGGGTTDTQYF. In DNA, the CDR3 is TGTGCCAGCAGTTTTATCCCCCCTGGAGGCGGGACGACAGATACGCAGTATTTT.

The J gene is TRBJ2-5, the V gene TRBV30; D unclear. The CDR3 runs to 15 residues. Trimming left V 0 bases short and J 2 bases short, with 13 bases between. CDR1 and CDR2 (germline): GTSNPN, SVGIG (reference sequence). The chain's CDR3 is CAWSVGFGRQETQYF. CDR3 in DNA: TGTGCCTGGAGTGTCGGGTTTGGCAGACAAGAGACCCAGTACTTC.

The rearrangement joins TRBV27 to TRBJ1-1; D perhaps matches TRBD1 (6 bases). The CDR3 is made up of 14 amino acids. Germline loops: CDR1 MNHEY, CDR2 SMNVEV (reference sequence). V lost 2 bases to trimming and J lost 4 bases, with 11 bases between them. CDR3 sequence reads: CASSLTGTTTEAFF. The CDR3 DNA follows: TGTGCCAGCAGTTTAACAGGGACGACCACTGAAGCTTTCTTT.

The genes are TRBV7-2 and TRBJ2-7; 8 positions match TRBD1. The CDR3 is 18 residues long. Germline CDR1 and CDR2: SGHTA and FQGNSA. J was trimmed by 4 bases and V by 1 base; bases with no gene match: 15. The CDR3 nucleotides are TGTGCCAGCAGCTTAGACAATGTCTGGACAGGGTACTCGTACGAGCAGTACTTC. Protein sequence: CASSLDNVWTGYSYEQYF.

The CDR3 DNA reads TGTGCCAGCTCACCAGACCAGGACTACGAGCAGTACTTC. It is translated as CASSPDQDYEQYF. V gene TRBV18 combines with J gene TRBJ2-7; D not certain. CDR3 length: 13 amino acids. The V gene lost 2 bases and the J gene lost 3 bases, with 8 bases spanning the gap. Germline V gene lookup returns CDR1 KGHSH and CDR2 LQKENI.

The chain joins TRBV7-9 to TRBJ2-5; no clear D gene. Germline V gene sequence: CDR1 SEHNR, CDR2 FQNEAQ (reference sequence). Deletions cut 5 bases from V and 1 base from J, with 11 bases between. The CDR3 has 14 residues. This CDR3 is CASSPLRGQETQYF. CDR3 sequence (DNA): TGTGCCAGCAGCCCCCTCCGCGGCCAAGAGACCCAGTACTTC.

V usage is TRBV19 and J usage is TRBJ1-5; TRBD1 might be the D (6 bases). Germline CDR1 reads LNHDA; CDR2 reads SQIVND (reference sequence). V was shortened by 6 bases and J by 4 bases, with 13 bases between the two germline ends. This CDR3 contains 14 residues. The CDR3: CASRHGQPNQPQHF. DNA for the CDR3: TGTGCCAGTAGGCATGGACAGCCGAATCAGCCCCAGCATTTT.

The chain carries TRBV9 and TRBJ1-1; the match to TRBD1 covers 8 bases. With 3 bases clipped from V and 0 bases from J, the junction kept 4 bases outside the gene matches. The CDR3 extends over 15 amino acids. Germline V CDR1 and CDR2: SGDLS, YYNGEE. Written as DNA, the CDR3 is TGTGCCAGCAGCGCAGGGACAGGTTTGAACACTGAAGCTTTCTTT. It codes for CASSAGTGLNTEAFF.

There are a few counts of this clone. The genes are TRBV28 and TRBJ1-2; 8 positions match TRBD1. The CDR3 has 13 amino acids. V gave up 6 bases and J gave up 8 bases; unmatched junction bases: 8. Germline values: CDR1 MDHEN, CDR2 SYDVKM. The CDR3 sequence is CASSSDREGGYTF. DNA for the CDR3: TGTGCCAGCAGCTCGGACAGGGAAGGAGGCTACACCTTC.

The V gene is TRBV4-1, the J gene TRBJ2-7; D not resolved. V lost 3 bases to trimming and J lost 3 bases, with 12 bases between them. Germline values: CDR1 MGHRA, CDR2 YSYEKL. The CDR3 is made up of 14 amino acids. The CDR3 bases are TGCGCCAGCAGCCACGATTCAGTAAGCTACGAGCAGTACTTC. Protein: CASSHDSVSYEQYF.

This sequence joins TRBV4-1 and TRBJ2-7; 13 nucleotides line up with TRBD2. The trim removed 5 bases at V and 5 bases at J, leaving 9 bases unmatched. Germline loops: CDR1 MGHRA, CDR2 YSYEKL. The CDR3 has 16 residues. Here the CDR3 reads CASSWTSGSGRDEQYF. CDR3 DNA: TGCGCCAGCAGCTGGACTAGCGGGAGTGGACGGGACGAGCAGTACTTC.

This CDR3 reads CASSESIGTGAFQDTGELFF. CDR3 nucleotide sequence: TGCGCCAGCAGTGAGTCGATCGGGACAGGGGCATTCCAGGACACCGGGGAGCTGTTTTTT. V and J are TRBV10-1 and TRBJ2-2, with TRBD1 matching over 10 bases. The CDR3 sequence is 20 residues long. Germline values: CDR1 WNHNN, CDR2 SYGVQD (reference sequence). Trimming at V came to 0 bases and at J to 3 bases, leaving 13 bases not matched to a gene.

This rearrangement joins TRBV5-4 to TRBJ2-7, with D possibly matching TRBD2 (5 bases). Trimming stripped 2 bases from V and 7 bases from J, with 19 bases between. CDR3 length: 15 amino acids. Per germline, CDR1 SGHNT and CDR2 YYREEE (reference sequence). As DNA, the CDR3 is TGTGCCAGCAGCTTCTCACTAGTTGGGGTGGGGGAGCAGTACTTC. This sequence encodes CASSFSLVGVGEQYF.

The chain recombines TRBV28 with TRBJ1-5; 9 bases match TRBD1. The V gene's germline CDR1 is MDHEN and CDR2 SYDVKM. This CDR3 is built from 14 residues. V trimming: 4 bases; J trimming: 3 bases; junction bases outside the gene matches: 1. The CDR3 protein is CASSYRGLNQPQHF. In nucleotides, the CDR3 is TGTGCCAGCAGTTACAGGGGGCTCAATCAGCCCCAGCATTTT.

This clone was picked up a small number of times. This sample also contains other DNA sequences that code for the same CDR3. DNA for the CDR3: TGTGCCAGCAGTTTCGGGACAGGTTCCTACGAGCAGTACTTC. Residues: CASSFGTGSYEQYF. The J gene is TRBJ2-7, the V gene TRBV27, with 8 bases lining up with TRBD1. Trimming took 3 bases from V and 1 from J; bases not matched to a gene: 2. Per germline, CDR1 MNHEY and CDR2 SMNVEV (reference sequence). This CDR3 is built from 14 residues.

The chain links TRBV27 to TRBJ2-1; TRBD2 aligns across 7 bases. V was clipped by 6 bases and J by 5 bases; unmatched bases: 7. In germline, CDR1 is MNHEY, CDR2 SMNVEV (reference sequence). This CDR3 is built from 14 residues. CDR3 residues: CASSSGTNDNEQFF. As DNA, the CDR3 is TGTGCCAGCAGCTCCGGGACTAACGACAATGAGCAGTTCTTC.

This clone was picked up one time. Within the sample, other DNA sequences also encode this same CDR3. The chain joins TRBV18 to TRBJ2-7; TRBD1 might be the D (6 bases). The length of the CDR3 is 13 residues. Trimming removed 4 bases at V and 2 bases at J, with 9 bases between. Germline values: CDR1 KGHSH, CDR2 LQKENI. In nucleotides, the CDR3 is TGTGCCAGCTCACTTGACAGGACCTACGAGCAGTACTTC. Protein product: CASSLDRTYEQYF.

The CDR3 nucleotides read TGTGCCAGCAGCAATTCTTGGGGCACTGAAGCTTTCTTT. Protein: CASSNSWGTEAFF. V usage is TRBV5-6 and J usage is TRBJ1-1; D is unresolved. Germline CDR1 reads SGHDT; CDR2 reads YYEEEE. V lost 4 bases and J lost 4, with 11 bases in between. This CDR3 contains 13 residues.

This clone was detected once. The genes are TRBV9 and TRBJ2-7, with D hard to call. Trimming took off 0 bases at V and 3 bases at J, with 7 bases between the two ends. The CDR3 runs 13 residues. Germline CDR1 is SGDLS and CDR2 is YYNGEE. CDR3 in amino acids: CASSVEDDYEQYF. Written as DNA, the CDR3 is TGTGCCAGCAGCGTAGAGGACGACTACGAGCAGTACTTC.

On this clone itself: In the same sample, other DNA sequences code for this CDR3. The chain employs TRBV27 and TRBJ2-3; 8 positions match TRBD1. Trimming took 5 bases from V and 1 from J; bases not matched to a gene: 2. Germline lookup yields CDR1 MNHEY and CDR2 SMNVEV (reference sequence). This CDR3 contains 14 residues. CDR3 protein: CASSRTGRTDTQYF. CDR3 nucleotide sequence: TGTGCCAGCAGTCGGACAGGGCGCACAGATACGCAGTATTTT.